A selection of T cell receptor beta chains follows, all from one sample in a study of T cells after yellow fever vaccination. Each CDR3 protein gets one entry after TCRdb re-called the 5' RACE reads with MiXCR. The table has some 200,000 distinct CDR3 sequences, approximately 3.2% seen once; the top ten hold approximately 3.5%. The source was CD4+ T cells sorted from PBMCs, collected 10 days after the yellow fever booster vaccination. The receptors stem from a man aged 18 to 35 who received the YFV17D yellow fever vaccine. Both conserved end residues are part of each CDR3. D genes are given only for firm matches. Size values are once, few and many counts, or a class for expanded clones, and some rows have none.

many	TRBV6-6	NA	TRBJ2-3	TGTGCCAGCAGTTACGGAGGGGTGGGAGATACGCAGTATTTT	CASSYGGVGDTQYF
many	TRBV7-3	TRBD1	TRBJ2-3	TGTGCCAGCAGCTTAAGTCGGACAGGCCCCACAGATACGCAGTATTTT	CASSLSRTGPTDTQYF
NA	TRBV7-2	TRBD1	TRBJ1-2	TGTGCCAGCAGTATGGACAGGGGGAATGGCTACACCTTC	CASSMDRGNGYTF
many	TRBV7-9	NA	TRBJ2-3	TGTGCCAGCAGCTTAGAGTCAGATACGCAGTATTTT	CASSLESDTQYF
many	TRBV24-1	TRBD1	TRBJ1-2	TGTGCCACCAGTGATCGGGACAGGGCCTATGGCTACACCTTC	CATSDRDRAYGYTF
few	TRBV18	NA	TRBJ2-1	TGTGCCAGCTCACCACAGGGTTACTCCTACAATGAGCAGTTCTTC	CASSPQGYSYNEQFF
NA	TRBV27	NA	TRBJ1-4	TGTGCCAGCAGTTTAAAGGGGGTCTCAACTAATGAAAAACTGTTTTTT	CASSLKGVSTNEKLFF
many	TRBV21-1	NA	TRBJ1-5	TGTGCCAGCAGCAAAGAAACAGATTACAAGCCCCAGCATTTT	CASSKETDYKPQHF
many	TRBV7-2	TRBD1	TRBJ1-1	TGTGCCAGCAGCTTAAGGGGCGGGACAGGGGAACTGAACACTGAAGCTTTCTTT	CASSLRGGTGELNTEAFF
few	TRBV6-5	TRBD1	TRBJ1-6	TGTGCCAGCAGTTACGGGGTGCCAGGGGGAGACTCCTATAATTCACCCCTCCACTTT	CASSYGVPGGDSYNSPLHF
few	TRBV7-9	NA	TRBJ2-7	TGTGCCAGCAGCTTAGGTCAGACTACCTACGAGCAGTACTTC	CASSLGQTTYEQYF
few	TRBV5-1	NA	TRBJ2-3	TGCGCCAGCAGCTTGACTAGTCATAAGGGGGATACGCAGTATTTT	CASSLTSHKGDTQYF
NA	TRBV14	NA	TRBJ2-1	TGTGCCAGCAGCCAAGTAACAGGCTCCTACAATGAGCAGTTCTTC	CASSQVTGSYNEQFF
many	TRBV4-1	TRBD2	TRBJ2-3	TGCGCCAGCAGCCAAGAGGCTAGCGGGGGGTCAGATACGCAGTATTTT	CASSQEASGGSDTQYF
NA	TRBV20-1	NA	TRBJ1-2	TGCAGTGCTAGAGACTACGGGGGTGGCTACACCTTC	CSARDYGGGYTF
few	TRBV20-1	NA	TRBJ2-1	TGCAGTGCTAGTCGGCAGGGGGGCTACAATGAGCAGTTCTTC	CSASRQGGYNEQFF
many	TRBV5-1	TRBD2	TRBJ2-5	TGCGCCAGCAGCTCCGGGAGGGGCTTCTTCCAAGAGACCCAGTACTTC	CASSSGRGFFQETQYF
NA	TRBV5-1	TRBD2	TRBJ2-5	TGCGCCAGCAGCGCCCGGAGCGGGGGGGGCCAAGAGACCCAGTACTTC	CASSARSGGGQETQYF
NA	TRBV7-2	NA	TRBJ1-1	TGTGCCAGCAGGCGGACTTTACAGGGGAACACTGAAGCTTTCTTT	CASRRTLQGNTEAFF
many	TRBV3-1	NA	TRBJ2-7	TGTGCCAGCAGCCCACGTCGTTACAGTCGTGCCTACGAGCAGTACTTC	CASSPRRYSRAYEQYF
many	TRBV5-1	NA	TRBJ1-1	TGCGCCAGCAGCTTGGCGGGTAGAGGGGACACTGAAGCTTTCTTT	CASSLAGRGDTEAFF
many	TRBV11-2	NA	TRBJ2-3	TGTGCCAGCAGCTTAGATGTTTTTAAGGTGCCCACGCAGTATTTT	CASSLDVFKVPTQYF
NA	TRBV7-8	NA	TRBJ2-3	TGTGCCAGCAGCTCGCACAGGGTCGGCACAGATACGCAGTATTTT	CASSSHRVGTDTQYF
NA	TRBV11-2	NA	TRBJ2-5	TGTGCCAGCAGCTTAGGGGGGTCTACCCAAGAGACCCAGTACTTC	CASSLGGSTQETQYF
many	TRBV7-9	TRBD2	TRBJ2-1	TGTGCCAGCAGCTTAATGGGGGGGTCCTACAATGAGCAGTTCTTC	CASSLMGGSYNEQFF
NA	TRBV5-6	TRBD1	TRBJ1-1	TGTGCCAGCAGTCTCAGGGGGCCGGGCACTGAAGCTTTCTTT	CASSLRGPGTEAFF
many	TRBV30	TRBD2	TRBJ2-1	TGTGCCTGGGAACATAAGGGACTAGCGGGGGGGCCTCAGTTCTTC	CAWEHKGLAGGPQFF
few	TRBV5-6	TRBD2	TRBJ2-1	TGTGCCAGCAGCTTGGGAGCGCGCGGGGGGAACAATGAGCAGTTCTTC	CASSLGARGGNNEQFF
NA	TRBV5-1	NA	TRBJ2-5	TGCGCCAGCAGCTTGGAGCCCCGGGCAGGGCAAGAGACCCAGTACTTC	CASSLEPRAGQETQYF
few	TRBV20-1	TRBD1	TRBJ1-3	TGCAGTGCGAGACAGGGGACCCCTGGAAACACCATATATTTT	CSARQGTPGNTIYF
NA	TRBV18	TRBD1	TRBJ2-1	TGTGCCAGCTCACCTGGGACAGGGGTATTCTTC	CASSPGTGVFF
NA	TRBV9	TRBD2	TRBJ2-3	TGTGCCAGCAGCTCCTTAGCGGGGGCCACAGATACGCAGTATTTT	CASSSLAGATDTQYF
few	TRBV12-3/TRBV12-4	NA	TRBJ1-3	TGTGCCAGCAGTTCTGACAGGTCATCTGGAAACACCATATATTTT	CASSSDRSSGNTIYF
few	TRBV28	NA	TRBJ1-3	TGTGCCAGCAGCCCCGGGTCTCCCGGAAACACCATATATTTT	CASSPGSPGNTIYF
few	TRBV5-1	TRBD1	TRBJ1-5	TGCGCCAGCAGCACCGGGACAGGTTCGAATCAGCCCCAGCATTTT	CASSTGTGSNQPQHF
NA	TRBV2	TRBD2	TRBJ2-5	TGTGCCAGCAGTGGGACTAGCGGGGACCAAGAGACCCAGTACTTC	CASSGTSGDQETQYF